This TCR beta chain came from a study of T cell responses to AZD1222 COVID-19 vaccine. V gave up 0 bases and J gave up 5 bases, with 8 bases separating them. CDR1 and CDR2 (germline): SGHRS, YFSETQ. The CDR3 runs 13 residues. With regard to this clone: The same CDR3 can be traced to other DNA sequences in this sample.

Sequenced by immunoSEQ multiplex PCR; TCRdb stores in-frame clones only, minus some. The sample carries some 120,000 clones, approximately 85% recorded once. The specimen comprised peripheral blood, sampled on day 0 of MenACWY control vaccination. This TCR was sampled from an adult in good health. The chain links TRBV5-1 to TRBJ1-2; D possibly corresponds to TRBD1 (6 bases). The CDR3 DNA reads TGCGCCAGCAGCTTGGAAGGGGGTTATGGCTACACCTTC. It is translated as CASSLEGGYGYTF.